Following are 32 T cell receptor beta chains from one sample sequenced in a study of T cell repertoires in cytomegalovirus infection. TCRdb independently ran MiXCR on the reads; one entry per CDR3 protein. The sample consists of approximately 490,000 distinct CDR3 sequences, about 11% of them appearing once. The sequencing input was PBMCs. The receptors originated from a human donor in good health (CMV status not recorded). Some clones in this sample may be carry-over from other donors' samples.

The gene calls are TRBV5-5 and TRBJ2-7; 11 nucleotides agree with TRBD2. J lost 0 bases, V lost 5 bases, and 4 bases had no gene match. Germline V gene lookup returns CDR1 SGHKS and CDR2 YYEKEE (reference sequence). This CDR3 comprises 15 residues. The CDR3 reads CASRSGTSGSYEQYF. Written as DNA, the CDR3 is TGTGCCAGCAGATCCGGGACTAGCGGCTCCTACGAGCAGTACTTC.

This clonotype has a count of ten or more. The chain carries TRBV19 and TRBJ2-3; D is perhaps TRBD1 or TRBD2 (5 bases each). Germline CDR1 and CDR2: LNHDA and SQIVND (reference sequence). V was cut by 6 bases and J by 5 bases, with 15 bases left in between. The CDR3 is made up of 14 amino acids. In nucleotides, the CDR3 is TGTGCCAGTAGGAAGGGACCCGGTGGAGATACGCAGTATTTT. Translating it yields CASRKGPGGDTQYF.

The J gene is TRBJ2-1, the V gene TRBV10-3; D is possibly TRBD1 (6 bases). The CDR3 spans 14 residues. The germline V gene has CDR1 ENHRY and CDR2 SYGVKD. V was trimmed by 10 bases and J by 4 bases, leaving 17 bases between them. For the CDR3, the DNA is TGTGCCACGGGGACACACTATATGTACAATGAGCAGTTCTTC. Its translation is CATGTHYMYNEQFF.

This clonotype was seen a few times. In DNA, the CDR3 is TGTGCCAGCAGCTCTCCCGGGGGCCGCTCTGGAAACACCATATATTTT. Translating gives CASSSPGGRSGNTIYF. J is TRBJ1-3 and V is TRBV12-3 or TRBV12-4, with D possibly being TRBD1 (6 bases). The CDR3 consists of 16 residues. The V gene lost 6 bases and the J gene lost 0 bases, with 15 bases spanning the gap.

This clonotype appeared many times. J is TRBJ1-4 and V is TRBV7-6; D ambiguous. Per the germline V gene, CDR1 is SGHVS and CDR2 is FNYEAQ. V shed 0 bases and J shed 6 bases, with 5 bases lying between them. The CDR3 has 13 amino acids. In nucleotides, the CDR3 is TGTGCCAGCAGCTTAGCTTTGGATGAAAAACTGTTTTTT. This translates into CASSLALDEKLFF.

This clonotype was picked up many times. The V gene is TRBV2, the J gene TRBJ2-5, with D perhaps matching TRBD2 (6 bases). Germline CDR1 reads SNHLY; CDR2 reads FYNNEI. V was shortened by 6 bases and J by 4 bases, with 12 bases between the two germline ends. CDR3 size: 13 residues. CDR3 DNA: TGTGCCAGCAGCACGGGACTGGGAGAGACCCAGTACTTC. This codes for CASSTGLGETQYF. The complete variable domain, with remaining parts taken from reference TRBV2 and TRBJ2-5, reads EPEVTQTPSHQVTQMGQEVILRCVPISNHLYFYWYRQILGQKVEFLVSFYNNEISEKSEIFDDQFSVERPDGSNFTLKIRSTKLEDSAMYFCASSTGLGETQYFGPGTRLLVL.

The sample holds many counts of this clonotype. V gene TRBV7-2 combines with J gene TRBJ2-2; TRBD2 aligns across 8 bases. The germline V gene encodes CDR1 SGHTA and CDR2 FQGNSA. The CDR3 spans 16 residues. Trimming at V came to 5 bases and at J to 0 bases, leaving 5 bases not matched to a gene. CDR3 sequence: CASSPAGGANTGELFF. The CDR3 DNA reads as TGTGCCAGCAGCCCTGCCGGGGGGGCGAACACCGGGGAGCTGTTTTTT. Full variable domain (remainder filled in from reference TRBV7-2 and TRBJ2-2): GAGVSQSPSNKVTEKGKDVELRCDPISGHTALYWYRQSLGQGLEFLIYFQGNSAPDKSGLPSDRFSAERTGGSVSTLTIQRTQQEDSAVYLCASSPAGGANTGELFFGEGSRLTVL.

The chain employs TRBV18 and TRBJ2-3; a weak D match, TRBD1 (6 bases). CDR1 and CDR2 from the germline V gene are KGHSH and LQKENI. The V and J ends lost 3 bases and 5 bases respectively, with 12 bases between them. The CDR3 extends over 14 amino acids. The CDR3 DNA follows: TGTGCCAGCTCACCTCGGACAGCAGGAGATACGCAGTATTTT. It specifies CASSPRTAGDTQYF.

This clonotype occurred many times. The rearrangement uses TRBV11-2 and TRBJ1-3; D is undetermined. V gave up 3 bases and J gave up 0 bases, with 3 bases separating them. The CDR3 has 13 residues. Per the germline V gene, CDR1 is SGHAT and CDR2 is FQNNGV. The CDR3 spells CASSFSSGNTIYF. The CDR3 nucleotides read TGTGCCAGCAGCTTCTCCTCTGGAAACACCATATATTTT.

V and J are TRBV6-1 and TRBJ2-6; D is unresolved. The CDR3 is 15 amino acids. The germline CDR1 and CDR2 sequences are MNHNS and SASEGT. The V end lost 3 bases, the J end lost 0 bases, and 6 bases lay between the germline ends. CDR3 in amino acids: CASSERGSGANVLTF. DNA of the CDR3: TGTGCCAGCAGTGAGCGTGGCTCTGGGGCCAACGTCCTGACTTTC.

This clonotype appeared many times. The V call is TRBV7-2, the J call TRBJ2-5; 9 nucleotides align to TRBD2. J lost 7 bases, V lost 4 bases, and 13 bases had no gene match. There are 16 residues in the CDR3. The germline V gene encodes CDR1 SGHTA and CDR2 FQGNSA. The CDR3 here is CASSSLAGGAGGTQYF. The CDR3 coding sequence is TGTGCCAGCAGCTCCCTGGCGGGGGGGGCTGGGGGGACCCAGTACTTC.

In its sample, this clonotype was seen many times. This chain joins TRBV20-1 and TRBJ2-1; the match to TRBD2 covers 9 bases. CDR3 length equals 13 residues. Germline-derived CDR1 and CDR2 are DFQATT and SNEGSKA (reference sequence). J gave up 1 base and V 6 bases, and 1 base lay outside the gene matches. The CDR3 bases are TGCAGTGCCACTAGCGGGTCCTACAATGAGCAGTTCTTC. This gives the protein CSATSGSYNEQFF.

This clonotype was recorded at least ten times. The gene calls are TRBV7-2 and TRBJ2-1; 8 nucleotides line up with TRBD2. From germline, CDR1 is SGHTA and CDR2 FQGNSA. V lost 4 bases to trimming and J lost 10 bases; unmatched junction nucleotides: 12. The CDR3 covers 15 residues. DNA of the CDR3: TGTGCCAGCAGCTCCCCCCCGGGAGGGCCACGGGAGCAGTTCTTC. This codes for CASSSPPGGPREQFF.

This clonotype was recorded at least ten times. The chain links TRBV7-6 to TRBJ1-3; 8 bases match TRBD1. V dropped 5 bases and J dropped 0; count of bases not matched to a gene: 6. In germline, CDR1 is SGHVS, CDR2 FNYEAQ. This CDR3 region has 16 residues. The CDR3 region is CASSQGQGSSGNTIYF. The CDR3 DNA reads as TGTGCCAGCAGCCAAGGACAGGGTAGCTCTGGAAACACCATATATTTT. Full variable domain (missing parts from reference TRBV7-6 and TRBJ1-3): GAGVSQSPRYKVTKRGQDVALRCDPISGHVSLYWYRQALGQGPEFLTYFNYEAQQDKSGLPNDRFSAERPEGSISTLTIQRTEQRDSAMYRCASSQGQGSSGNTIYFGEGSWLTVV.

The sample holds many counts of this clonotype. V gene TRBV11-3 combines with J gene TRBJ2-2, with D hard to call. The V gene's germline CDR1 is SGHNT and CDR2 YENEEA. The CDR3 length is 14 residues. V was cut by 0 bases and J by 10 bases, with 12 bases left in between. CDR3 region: CASSLDQEREELFF. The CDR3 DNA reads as TGTGCCAGCAGCTTAGATCAGGAAAGGGAGGAGCTGTTTTTT.

The CDR3 nucleotides are TGTGCCAGCAGCGTAGAGGGACTAGTCGGCAATGAGCAGTTCTTC. This translates into CASSVEGLVGNEQFF. The chain uses TRBV9 and TRBJ2-1, with 8 bases aligning to TRBD2. This CDR3 comprises 15 residues. With 0 bases clipped from V and 6 bases from J, the junction kept 5 bases outside the gene matches. The germline V gene encodes CDR1 SGDLS and CDR2 YYNGEE.

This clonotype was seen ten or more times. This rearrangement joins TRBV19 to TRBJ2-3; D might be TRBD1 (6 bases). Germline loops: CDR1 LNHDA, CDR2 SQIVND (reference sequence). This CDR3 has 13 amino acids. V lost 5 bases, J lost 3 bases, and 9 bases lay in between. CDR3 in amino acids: CASSAGATDTQYF. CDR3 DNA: TGTGCCAGTAGTGCAGGGGCGACAGATACGCAGTATTTT.

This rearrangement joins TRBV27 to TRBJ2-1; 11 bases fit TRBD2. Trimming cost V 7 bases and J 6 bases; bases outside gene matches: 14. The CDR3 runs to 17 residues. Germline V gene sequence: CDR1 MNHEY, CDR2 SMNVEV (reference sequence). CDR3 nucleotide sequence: TGTGCCAGCACCTTAGGCTTGCTAGCGGGGGGCCCCAATGAGCAGTTCTTC. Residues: CASTLGLLAGGPNEQFF.

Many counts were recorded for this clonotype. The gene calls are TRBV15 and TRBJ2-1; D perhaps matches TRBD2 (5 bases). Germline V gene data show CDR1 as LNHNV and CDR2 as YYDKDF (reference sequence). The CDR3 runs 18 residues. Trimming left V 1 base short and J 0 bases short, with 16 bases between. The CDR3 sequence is CATSRGKGGPRSYNEQFF. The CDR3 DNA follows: TGTGCCACCAGCAGAGGGAAAGGCGGGCCTCGCTCCTACAATGAGCAGTTCTTC. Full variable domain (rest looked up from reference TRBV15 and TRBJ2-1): DAMVIQNPRYQVTQFGKPVTLSCSQTLNHNVMYWYQQKSSQAPKLLFHYYDKDFNNEADTPDNFQSRRPNTSFCFLDIRSPGLGDTAMYLCATSRGKGGPRSYNEQFFGPGTRLTVL.

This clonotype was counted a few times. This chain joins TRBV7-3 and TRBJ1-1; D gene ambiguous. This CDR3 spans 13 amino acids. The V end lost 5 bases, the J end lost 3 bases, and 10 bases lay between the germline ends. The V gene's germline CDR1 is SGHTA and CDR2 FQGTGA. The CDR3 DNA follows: TGTGCCAGCAGCCCATACAGAGACACTGAAGCTTTCTTT. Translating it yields CASSPYRDTEAFF. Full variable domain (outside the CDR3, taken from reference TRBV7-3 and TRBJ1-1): GAGVSQTPSNKVTEKGKYVELRCDPISGHTALYWYRQSLGQGPEFLIYFQGTGAADDSGLPNDRFFAVRPEGSVSTLKIQRTERGDSAVYLCASSPYRDTEAFFGQGTRLTVV.

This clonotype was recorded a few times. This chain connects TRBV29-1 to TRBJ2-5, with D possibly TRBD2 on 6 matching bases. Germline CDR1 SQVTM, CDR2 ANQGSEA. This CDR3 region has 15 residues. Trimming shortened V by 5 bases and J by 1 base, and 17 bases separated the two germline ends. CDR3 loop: CSVTLEYGGQETQYF. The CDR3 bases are TGCAGCGTTACCCTGGAGTACGGGGGCCAAGAGACCCAGTACTTC.

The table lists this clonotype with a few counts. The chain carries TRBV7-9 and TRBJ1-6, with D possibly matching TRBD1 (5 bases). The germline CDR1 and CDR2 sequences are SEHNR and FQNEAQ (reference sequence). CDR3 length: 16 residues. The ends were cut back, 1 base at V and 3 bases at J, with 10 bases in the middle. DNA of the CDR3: TGTGCCAGCAGCTTAGGGGGGGGTCTCTATAATTCACCCCTCCACTTT. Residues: CASSLGGGLYNSPLHF.

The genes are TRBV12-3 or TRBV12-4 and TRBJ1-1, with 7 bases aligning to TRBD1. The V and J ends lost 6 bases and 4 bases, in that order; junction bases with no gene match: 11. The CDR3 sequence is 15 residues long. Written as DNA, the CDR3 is TGTGCCAGCAGCCTCTCACCACAGGGGACCACTGAAGCTTTCTTT. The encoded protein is CASSLSPQGTTEAFF.

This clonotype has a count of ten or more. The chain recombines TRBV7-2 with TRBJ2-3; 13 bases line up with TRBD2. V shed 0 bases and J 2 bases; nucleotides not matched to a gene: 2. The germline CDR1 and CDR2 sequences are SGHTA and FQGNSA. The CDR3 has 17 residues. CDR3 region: CASSLAGTSGATDTQYF. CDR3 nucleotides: TGTGCCAGCAGCTTAGCCGGGACTAGCGGGGCCACAGATACGCAGTATTTT.

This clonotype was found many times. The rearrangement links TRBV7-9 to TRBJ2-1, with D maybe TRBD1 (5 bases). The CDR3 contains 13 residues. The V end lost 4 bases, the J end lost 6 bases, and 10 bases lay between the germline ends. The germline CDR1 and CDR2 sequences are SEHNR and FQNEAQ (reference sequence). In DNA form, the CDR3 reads TGTGCCAGCAGCTCGACAGTAATCAATGAGCAGTTCTTC. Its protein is CASSSTVINEQFF.

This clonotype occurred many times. The CDR3 nucleotides are TGTGCCAGCAGCTTAGGACAGAATGGCTACACCTTC. It yields the protein CASSLGQNGYTF. The V gene is TRBV11-2, the J gene TRBJ1-2; TRBD1 might be the D (5 bases). V lost 1 base, J lost 6 bases, and 6 bases lay in between. Germline V lookup: CDR1 SGHAT, CDR2 FQNNGV. The CDR3 is 12 residues long.

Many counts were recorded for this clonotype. The CDR3 here is CASSEVRETQYF. The CDR3 coding sequence is TGTGCCAGCAGTGAAGTCAGGGAGACCCAGTACTTC. The rearrangement links TRBV6-1 to TRBJ2-5, with D unresolved. CDR3 length equals 12 residues. V was trimmed by 1 base and J by 5 bases, leaving 5 bases between them. The germline CDR1 and CDR2 sequences are MNHNS and SASEGT.

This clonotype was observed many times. The CDR3 sequence: CASSFDSQETQYF. In nucleotides, the CDR3 is TGCGCCAGCAGCTTCGACAGCCAAGAGACCCAGTACTTC. The genes are TRBV5-1 and TRBJ2-5, with D perhaps matching TRBD1 (5 bases). The CDR3 sequence is 13 residues long. V was cut by 2 bases and J by 1 base, with 6 bases left in between. Germline CDR1 is SGHRS and CDR2 is YFSETQ.

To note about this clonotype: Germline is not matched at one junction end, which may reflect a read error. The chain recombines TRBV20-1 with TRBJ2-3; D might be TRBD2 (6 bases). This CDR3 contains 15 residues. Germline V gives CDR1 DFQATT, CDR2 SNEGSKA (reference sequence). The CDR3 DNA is TGCAGTGCTGGCTTAGGGGCTAGCGTCACAAATACGCAGTATTTT. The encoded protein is CSAGLGASVTNTQYF.

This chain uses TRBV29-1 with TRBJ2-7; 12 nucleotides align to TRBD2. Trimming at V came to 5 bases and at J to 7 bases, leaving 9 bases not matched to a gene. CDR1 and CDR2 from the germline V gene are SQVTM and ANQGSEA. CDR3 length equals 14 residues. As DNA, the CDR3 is TGCAGCGTTTCCCGGACTAGCGGGACGGGGGAGCAGTACTTC. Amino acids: CSVSRTSGTGEQYF.

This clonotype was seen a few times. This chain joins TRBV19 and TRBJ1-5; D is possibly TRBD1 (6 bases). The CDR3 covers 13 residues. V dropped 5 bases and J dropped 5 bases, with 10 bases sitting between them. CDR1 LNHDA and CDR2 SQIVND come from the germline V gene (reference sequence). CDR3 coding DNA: TGTGCCAGTAGTGGACAGCTGTATCAGCCCCAGCATTTT. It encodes CASSGQLYQPQHF.

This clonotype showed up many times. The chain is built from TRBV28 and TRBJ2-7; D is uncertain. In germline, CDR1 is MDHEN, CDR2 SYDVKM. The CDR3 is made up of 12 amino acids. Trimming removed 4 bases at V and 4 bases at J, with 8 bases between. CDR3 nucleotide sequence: TGTGCCAGCAGTTCGGTTGTATACGAGCAGTACTTC. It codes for CASSSVVYEQYF.